Here is one T cell receptor (beta chain) with its context. Authors' data handling: Amplified reference gene primers provided the basis for estimating nucleated cell counts. Repertoires were generated with immunoSEQ multiplex PCR, while TCRdb's copy carries only in-frame clones and drops some. Clone size and the V and J calls come from that table; the DNA yielded D and trimming. The repertoire includes under 45,000 clones, 88% of them detected once, and 14% sits in the top ten. Germline values: CDR1 SGHRS, CDR2 YFSETQ. The ends lost 3 bases at V and 6 bases at J; junction bases unmatched: 7. This CDR3 is built from 15 residues. The sample is drawn from a study of blood T cell repertoires in COVID-19. Looking at the study overall: Samples came from the United States, Italy and Spain, spanning acute and convalescent COVID-19. Nucleic acid was either cDNA or gDNA, and it came from T cells, B-cell-depleted T cells, or PBMCs.

The sequence derives from a man in his 60s with active COVID-19. Source material: peripheral blood. The chain uses TRBV5-1 and TRBJ1-2, with 11 bases identical to TRBD1. CDR3: CASSSQVGQGDGYTF. The CDR3, as DNA: TGCGCCAGCAGCTCCCAAGTGGGACAGGGGGATGGCTACACCTTC.